This TCR beta chain was captured in a study of T-cell reconstitution after alpha-beta-depleted transplantation in children. The CDR3 is 16 amino acids. CDR1 is SGHVS and CDR2 is FQNEAQ in the germline V gene. V lost 6 bases to trimming and J lost 4 bases; unmatched junction nucleotides: 13. TCRbeta library preparation incorporated unique molecular identifiers. Using its own MiXCR run on the PCR reads, TCRdb lists one record per CDR3 protein. The table lists about 540,000 distinct CDR3 sequences, approximately 20% of them singletons, with more than 2.5% in the top ten. The chain joins TRBV7-8 to TRBJ1-2, with 8 bases identical to TRBD1. The receptor comes from a human donor who donated a stem cell graft to a child with acute lymphoblastic leukemia. The input for sequencing was PBMCs from the stem cell graft donor, taken from the stem cell graft. The CDR3 DNA reads as TGTGCCAGCAGGCTCGGATATGGGACAGGAAGCTATGGCTACACCTTC. Amino acid sequence: CASRLGYGTGSYGYTF.